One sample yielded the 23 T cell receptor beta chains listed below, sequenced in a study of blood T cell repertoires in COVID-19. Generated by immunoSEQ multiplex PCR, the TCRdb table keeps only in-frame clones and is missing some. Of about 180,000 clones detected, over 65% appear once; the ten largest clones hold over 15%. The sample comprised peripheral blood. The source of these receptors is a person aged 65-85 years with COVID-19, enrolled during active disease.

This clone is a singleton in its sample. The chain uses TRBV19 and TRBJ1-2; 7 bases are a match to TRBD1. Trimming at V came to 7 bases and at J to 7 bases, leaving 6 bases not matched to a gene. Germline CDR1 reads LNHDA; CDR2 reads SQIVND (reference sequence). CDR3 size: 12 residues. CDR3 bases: TGTGCCAGTACAAAGACAGGGAGTGGCTACACCTTC. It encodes CASTKTGSGYTF.

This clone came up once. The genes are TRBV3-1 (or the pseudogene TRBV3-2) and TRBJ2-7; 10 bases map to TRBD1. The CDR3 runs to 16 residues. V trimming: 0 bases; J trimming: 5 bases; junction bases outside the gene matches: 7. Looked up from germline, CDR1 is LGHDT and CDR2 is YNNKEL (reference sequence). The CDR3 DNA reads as TGTGCCAGCAGCCAAGATTCAGGGACAGGGGAGAACGAGCAGTACTTC. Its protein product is CASSQDSGTGENEQYF.

The CDR3 region is CASSPGGTGGFLALVPYNEQFF. CDR3 DNA: TGTGCCAGCAGCCCGGGGGGGACAGGGGGCTTTTTGGCACTTGTCCCCTACAATGAGCAGTTCTTC. The rearrangement joins TRBV4-2 to TRBJ2-1; 12 bases align to TRBD1. From germline, CDR1 is LGHNA and CDR2 YNFKEQ. After removal of 4 bases from V and 2 bases from J, the junction contained 21 bases not matched to a gene. This CDR3 region has 22 residues.

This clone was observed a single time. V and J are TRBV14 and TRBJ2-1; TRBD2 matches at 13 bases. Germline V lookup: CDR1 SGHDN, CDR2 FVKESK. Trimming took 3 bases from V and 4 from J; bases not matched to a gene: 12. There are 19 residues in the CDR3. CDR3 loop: CASSHKVGLAGALYNEQFF. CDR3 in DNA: TGTGCCAGCAGCCACAAGGTCGGACTAGCGGGAGCACTATACAATGAGCAGTTCTTC.

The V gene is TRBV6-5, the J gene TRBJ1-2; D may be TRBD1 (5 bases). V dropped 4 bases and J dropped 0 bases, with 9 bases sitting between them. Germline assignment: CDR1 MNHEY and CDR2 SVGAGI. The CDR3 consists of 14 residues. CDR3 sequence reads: CASSWGGSNYGYTF. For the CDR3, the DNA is TGTGCCAGCAGTTGGGGCGGATCTAACTATGGCTACACCTTC.

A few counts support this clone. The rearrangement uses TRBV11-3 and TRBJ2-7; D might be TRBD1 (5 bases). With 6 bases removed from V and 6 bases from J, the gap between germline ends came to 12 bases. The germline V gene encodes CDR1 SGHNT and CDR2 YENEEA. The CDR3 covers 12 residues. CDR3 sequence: CASRQVTCEQYF. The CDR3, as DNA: TGTGCCAGCAGACAGGTCACTTGCGAGCAGTACTTC.

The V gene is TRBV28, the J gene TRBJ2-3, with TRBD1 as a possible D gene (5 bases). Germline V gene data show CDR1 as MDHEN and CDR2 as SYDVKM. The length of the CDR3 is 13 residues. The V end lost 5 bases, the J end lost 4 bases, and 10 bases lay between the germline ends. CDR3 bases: TGTGCCAGCAGTCTCCGACAGCCAGATACGCAGTATTTT. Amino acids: CASSLRQPDTQYF.

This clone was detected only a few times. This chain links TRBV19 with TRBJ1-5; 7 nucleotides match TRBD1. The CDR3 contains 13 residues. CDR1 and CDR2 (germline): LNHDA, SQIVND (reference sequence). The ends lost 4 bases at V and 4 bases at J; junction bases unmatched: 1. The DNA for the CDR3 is TGTGCCAGTAGTACGGACAGGAATCAGCCCCAGCATTTT. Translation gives CASSTDRNQPQHF.

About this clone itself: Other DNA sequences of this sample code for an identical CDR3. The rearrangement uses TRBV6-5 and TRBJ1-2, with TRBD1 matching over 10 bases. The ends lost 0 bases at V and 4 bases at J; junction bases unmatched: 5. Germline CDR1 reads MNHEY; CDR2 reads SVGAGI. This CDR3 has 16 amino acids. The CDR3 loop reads CASSYSRTGGGYGYTF. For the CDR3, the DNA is TGTGCCAGCAGTTACTCCCGGACAGGGGGAGGCTATGGCTACACCTTC.

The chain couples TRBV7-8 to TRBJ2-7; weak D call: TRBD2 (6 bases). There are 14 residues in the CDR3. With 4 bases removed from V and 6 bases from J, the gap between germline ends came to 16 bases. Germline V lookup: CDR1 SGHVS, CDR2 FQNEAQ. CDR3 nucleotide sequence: TGTGCCAGCAGCTCCCAGCCGGCGGGGTTCGAGCAGTACTTC. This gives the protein CASSSQPAGFEQYF.

The CDR3 loop is CAIRISTVSGNTIYF. In DNA form, the CDR3 reads TGTGCCATCAGAATATCGACAGTCTCTGGAAACACCATATATTTT. The chain recombines TRBV10-3 with TRBJ1-3, with D possibly matching TRBD1 (5 bases). The CDR3 extends over 15 amino acids. Germline V lookup: CDR1 ENHRY, CDR2 SYGVKD. V shed 6 bases and J shed 0 bases, with 12 bases lying between them.

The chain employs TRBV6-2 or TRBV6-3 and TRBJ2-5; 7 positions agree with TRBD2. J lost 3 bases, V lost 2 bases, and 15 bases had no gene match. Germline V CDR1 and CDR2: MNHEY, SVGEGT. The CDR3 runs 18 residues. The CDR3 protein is CASSYHDWGRAAEETQYF. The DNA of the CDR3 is TGTGCCAGCAGTTACCACGACTGGGGGAGGGCCGCCGAAGAGACCCAGTACTTC.

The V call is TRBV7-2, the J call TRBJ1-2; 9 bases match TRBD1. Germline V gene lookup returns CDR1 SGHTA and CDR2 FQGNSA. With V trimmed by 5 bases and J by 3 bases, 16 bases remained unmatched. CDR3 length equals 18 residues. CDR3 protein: CASSKPGQGWRTDYGYTF. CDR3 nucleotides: TGTGCCAGCAGCAAACCGGGACAGGGATGGAGAACTGACTATGGCTACACCTTC. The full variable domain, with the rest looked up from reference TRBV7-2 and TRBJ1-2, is GAGVSQSPSNKVTEKGKDVELRCDPISGHTALYWYRQSLGQGLEFLIYFQGNSAPDKSGLPSDRFSAERTGGSVSTLTIQRTQQEDSAVYLCASSKPGQGWRTDYGYTFGSGTRLTVV.

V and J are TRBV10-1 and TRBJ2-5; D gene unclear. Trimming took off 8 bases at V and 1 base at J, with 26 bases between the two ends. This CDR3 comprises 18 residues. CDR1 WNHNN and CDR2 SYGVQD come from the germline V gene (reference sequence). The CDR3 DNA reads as TGCGCCAGCGCCGATCCTGCCGCACATTTCTCTGTCCAAGAGACCCAGTACTTC. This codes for CASADPAAHFSVQETQYF.

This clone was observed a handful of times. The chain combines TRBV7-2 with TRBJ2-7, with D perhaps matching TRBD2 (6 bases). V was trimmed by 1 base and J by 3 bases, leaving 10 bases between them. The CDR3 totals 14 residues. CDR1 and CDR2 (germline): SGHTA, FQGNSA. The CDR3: CASSLGLVYYEQYF. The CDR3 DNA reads TGTGCCAGCAGCTTAGGACTAGTTTACTACGAGCAGTACTTC.

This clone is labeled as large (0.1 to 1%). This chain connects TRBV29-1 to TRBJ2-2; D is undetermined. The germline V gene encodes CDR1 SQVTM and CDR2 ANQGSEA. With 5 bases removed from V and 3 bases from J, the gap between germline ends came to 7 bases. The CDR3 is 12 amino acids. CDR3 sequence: CSVPTDTGELFF. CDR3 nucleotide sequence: TGCAGCGTTCCGACTGACACCGGGGAGCTGTTTTTT.

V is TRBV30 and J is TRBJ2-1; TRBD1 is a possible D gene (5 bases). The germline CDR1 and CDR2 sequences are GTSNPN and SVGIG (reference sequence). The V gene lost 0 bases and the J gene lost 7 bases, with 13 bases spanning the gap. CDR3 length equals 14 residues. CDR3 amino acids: CAWSVLRGRNEQFF. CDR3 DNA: TGTGCCTGGAGTGTACTTAGGGGCCGGAATGAGCAGTTCTTC.

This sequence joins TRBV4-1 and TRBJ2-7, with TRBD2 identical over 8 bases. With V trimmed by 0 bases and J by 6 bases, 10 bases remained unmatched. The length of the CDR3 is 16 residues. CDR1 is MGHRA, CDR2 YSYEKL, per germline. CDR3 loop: CASSQENGAGAGEQYF. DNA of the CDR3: TGCGCCAGCAGCCAAGAAAATGGAGCGGGAGCGGGCGAGCAGTACTTC.

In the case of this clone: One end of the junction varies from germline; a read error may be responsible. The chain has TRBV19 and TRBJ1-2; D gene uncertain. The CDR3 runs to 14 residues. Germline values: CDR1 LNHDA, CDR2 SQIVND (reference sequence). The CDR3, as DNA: TGTGCCAGTAGTTTAGACGGGAGAGTCTATGGCTACACCTTC. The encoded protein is CASSLDGRVYGYTF.

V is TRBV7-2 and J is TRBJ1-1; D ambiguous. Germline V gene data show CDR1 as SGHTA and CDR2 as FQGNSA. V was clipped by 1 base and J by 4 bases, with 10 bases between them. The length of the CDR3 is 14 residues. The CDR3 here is CASSLGAGPTEAFF. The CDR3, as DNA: TGTGCCAGCAGCTTAGGGGCGGGTCCCACTGAAGCTTTCTTT. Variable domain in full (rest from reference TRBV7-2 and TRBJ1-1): GAGVSQSPSNKVTEKGKDVELRCDPISGHTALYWYRQSLGQGLEFLIYFQGNSAPDKSGLPSDRFSAERTGGSVSTLTIQRTQQEDSAVYLCASSLGAGPTEAFFGQGTRLTVV.

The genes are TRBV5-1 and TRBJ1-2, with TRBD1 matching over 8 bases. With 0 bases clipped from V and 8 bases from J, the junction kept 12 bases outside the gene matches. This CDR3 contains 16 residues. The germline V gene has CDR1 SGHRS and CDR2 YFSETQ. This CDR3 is CASSLDSRQGQMGYTF. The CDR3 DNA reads TGCGCCAGCAGCTTGGATTCCCGACAGGGGCAGATGGGCTACACCTTC.

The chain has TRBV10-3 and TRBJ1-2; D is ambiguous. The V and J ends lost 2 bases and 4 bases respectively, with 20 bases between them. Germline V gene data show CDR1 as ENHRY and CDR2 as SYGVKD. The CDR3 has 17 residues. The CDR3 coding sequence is TGTGCCATCAGTGAGCCCGACATCTCACACAGATCCTATGGCTACACCTTC. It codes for CAISEPDISHRSYGYTF.

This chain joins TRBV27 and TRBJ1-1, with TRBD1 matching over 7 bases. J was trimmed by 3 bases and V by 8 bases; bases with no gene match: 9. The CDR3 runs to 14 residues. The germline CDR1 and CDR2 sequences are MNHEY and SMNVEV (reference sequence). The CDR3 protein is CASRPQGMDTEAFF. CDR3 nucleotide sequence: TGTGCCAGCCGCCCACAGGGGATGGACACTGAAGCTTTCTTT.